Shown below are 11 T cell receptor beta chains from a single sample sequenced in a study of blood T cell repertoires in COVID-19 (TCRdb year 2020). Library preparation employed the immunoSEQ multiplex PCR assay. TCRdb retrieved this table from immuneACCESS and kept in-frame rearrangements only. Not all clones are present; in checked studies, unresolved V genes account for under half, and no reason is known for the remainder. The sample table contains 90,000 to 120,000 clones; only one count was recorded for roughly 80% of them. Of the sample, more than 20% falls within the top ten clones. The sequencing input was peripheral blood. The origin of the receptors is a man between 65 and 79 years old with active or convalescent COVID-19.

CDR3 loop: CASSYLQGTDTQYF. The CDR3 DNA is TGCGCCAGCAGCTACTTACAGGGCACAGATACGCAGTATTTT. The chain uses TRBV5-1 and TRBJ2-3, with D perhaps matching TRBD1 (5 bases). The CDR3 consists of 14 residues. Germline CDR1 reads SGHRS; CDR2 reads YFSETQ. V gave up 3 bases and J gave up 1 base, with 9 bases separating them.

The chain carries TRBV6-1 and TRBJ2-5, with D possibly being TRBD1 (6 bases). The germline V gene has CDR1 MNHNS and CDR2 SASEGT. This CDR3 spans 15 amino acids. The germline V and J ends were trimmed by 2 bases and 5 bases, with 15 bases remaining between them. CDR3 sequence (DNA): TGTGCCAGCAGTGAAATAAGTACAGGGACGGAGACCCAGTACTTC. It translates to CASSEISTGTETQYF.

The gene calls are TRBV6-6 and TRBJ1-5, with 8 bases that match TRBD1. The CDR3 consists of 14 residues. The germline CDR1 and CDR2 sequences are MNHNY and SVGAGI (reference sequence). V dropped 5 bases and J dropped 6; count of bases not matched to a gene: 6. For the CDR3, the DNA is TGTGCCAGCAGTGTAACGACAGGGGCTCAGCCCCAGCATTTT. It codes for CASSVTTGAQPQHF.

The rearrangement joins TRBV5-1 to TRBJ2-5; 9 bases are a match to TRBD2. CDR3 length: 16 residues. The germline V gene has CDR1 SGHRS and CDR2 YFSETQ. With 4 bases clipped from V and 1 base from J, the junction kept 8 bases outside the gene matches. The CDR3 bases are TGCGCCAGCAGCGTTATCGCGGGGGGGATCCAAGAGACCCAGTACTTC. Its protein is CASSVIAGGIQETQYF.

V usage is TRBV5-1 and J usage is TRBJ2-1; 7 bases are a match to TRBD1. V was clipped by 6 bases and J by 6 bases; unmatched bases: 6. This CDR3 has 13 amino acids. Germline loops: CDR1 SGHRS, CDR2 YFSETQ. The CDR3 loop is CASTEQGFNEQFF. In DNA, the CDR3 is TGCGCCAGCACGGAACAGGGGTTCAATGAGCAGTTCTTC.

The rearrangement uses TRBV7-9 and TRBJ2-1; 9 bases agree with TRBD2. The V and J ends lost 3 bases and 4 bases, in that order; junction bases with no gene match: 1. CDR3 length: 14 amino acids. Germline-derived CDR1 and CDR2 are SEHNR and FQNEAQ (reference sequence). CDR3: CASSLSGRYNEQFF. In nucleotides, the CDR3 is TGTGCCAGCAGCTTGAGCGGGAGGTACAATGAGCAGTTCTTC.

V gene TRBV7-2 combines with J gene TRBJ1-1, with D possibly matching TRBD1 (5 bases). Trimming removed 5 bases at V and 9 bases at J, with 16 bases between. Per germline, CDR1 SGHTA and CDR2 FQGNSA. The CDR3 consists of 13 residues. The chain's CDR3 is CASSGGGSRQAFF. In nucleotides, the CDR3 is TGTGCCAGCAGCGGGGGGGGGAGCCGCCAAGCTTTCTTT.

This rearrangement joins TRBV3-1 (or the pseudogene TRBV3-2) to TRBJ2-5, with 11 bases aligning to TRBD2. V lost 0 bases and J lost 0; bases outside the gene matches: 9. Germline V gene data show CDR1 as LGHDT and CDR2 as YNNKEL (reference sequence). The CDR3 runs 19 residues. CDR3 sequence (DNA): TGTGCCAGCAGCCAAGATAGAACTAGCGGGGGCCCGTACCAAGAGACCCAGTACTTC. It specifies CASSQDRTSGGPYQETQYF.

The gene calls are TRBV6-1 and TRBJ1-3, with D hard to call. V dropped 0 bases and J dropped 0 bases, with 9 bases sitting between them. The CDR3 extends over 16 amino acids. Germline CDR1 reads MNHNS; CDR2 reads SASEGT. CDR3 DNA sequence: TGTGCCAGCAGTGAAGCGGCTAGGATCTCTGGAAACACCATATATTTT. Translation: CASSEAARISGNTIYF.

This chain links TRBV7-2 with TRBJ2-2; D uncertain. The germline V and J ends were trimmed by 1 base and 6 bases, with 6 bases remaining between them. This CDR3 is 13 amino acids long. In germline, CDR1 is SGHTA, CDR2 FQGNSA. The CDR3 DNA reads as TGTGCCAGCAGCTTAGTGAGTGCCGGGGAGCTGTTTTTT. This translates into CASSLVSAGELFF.

The J gene is TRBJ1-4, the V gene TRBV7-3, with unresolved D. Trimming left V 5 bases short and J 5 bases short, with 12 bases between. This CDR3 is 14 amino acids long. Looked up from germline, CDR1 is SGHTA and CDR2 is FQGTGA. CDR3 sequence (DNA): TGTGCCAGCAGCCAACTATGGATGAATGAAAAACTGTTTTTT. As protein: CASSQLWMNEKLFF.